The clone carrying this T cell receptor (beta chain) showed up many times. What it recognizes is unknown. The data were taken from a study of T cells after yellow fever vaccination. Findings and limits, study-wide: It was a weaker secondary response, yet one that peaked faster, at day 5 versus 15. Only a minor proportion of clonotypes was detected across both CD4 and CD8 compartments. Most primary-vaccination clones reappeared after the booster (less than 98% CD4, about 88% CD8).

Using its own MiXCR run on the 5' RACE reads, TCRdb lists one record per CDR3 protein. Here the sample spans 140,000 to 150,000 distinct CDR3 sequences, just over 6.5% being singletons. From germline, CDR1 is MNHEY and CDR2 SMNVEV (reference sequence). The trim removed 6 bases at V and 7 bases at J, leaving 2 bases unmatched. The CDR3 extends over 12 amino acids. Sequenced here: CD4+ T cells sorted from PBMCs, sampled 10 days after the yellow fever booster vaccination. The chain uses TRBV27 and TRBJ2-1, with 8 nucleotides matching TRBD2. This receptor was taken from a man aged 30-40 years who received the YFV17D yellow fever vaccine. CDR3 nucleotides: TGTGCCAGCAGGATAGCGGGAAATGAGCAGTTCTTC. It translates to CASRIAGNEQFF.